This TCR beta chain emerged from a study of shared clonotypes between healthy human individuals. The method was immunoSEQ multiplex PCR; TCRdb's version includes in-frame clones alone and lacks a portion of them. The sample includes under 600,000 clones, about 96% seen only once; the top ten take approximately 0.057%. Trimming took 4 bases from V and 0 from J; bases not matched to a gene: 6. This CDR3 is built from 17 residues. From germline, CDR1 is PRHDT and CDR2 FYEKMQ (reference sequence). This receptor was taken from a woman aged 25 to 39 in good health. Source material: naive CD4+ T cells sorted from blood. The subset here: CD45RA+ positively selected. The chain couples TRBV13 to TRBJ1-6; TRBD1 matches 7 bases. The CDR3 protein is CASSSTGLGSYNSPLHF. CDR3 coding DNA: TGTGCCAGCAGCTCGACAGGGCTAGGCTCCTATAATTCACCCCTCCACTTT.